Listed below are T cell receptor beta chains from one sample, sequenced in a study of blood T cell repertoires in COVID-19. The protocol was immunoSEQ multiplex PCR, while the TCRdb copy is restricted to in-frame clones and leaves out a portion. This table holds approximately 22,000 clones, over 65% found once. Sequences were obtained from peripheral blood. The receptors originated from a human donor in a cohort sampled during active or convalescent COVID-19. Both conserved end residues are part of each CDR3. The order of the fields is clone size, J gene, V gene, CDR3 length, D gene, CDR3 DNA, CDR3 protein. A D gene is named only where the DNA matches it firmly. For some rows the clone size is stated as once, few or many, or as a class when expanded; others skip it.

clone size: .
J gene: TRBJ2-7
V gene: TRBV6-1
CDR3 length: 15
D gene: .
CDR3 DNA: TGTGCCAGCAGTCAAGCCACCTTAGTCCCTTACGAGCAGTACTTC
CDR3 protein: CASSQATLVPYEQYF

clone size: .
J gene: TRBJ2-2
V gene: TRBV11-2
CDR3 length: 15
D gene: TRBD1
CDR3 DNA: TGTGCCAGCAGCTTAGGACAGGGTCGATCCGGGGAGCTGTTTTTT
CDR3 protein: CASSLGQGRSGELFF

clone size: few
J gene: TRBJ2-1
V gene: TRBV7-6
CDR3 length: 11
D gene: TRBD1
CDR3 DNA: TGTGCCAGCAGCCAGGGACAGGGACAGTTCTTC
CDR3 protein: CASSQGQGQFF

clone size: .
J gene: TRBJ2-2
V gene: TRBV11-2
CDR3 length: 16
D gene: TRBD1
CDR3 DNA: TGTGCCAGCACCAACCACAGGGGCGCGAACACCGGGGAGCTGTTTTTT
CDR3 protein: CASTNHRGANTGELFF

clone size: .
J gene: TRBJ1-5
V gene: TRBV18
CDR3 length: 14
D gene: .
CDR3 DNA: TGTGCCAGCTCGTACAGGGAAACGAATCAGCCCCAGCATTTT
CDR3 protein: CASSYRETNQPQHF

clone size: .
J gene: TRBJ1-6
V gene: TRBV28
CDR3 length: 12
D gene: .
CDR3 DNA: TGTGCCAGCAGGGTAGGGGCTTCACCCCTCCACTTT
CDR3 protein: CASRVGASPLHF

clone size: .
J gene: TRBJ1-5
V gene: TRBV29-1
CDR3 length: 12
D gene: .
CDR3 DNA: TGCAGCGTTCAGGGAATGGGACAGCCCCAGCATTTT
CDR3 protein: CSVQGMGQPQHF

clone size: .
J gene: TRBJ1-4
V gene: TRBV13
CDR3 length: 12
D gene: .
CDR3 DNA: TGTGCCAGCAGGAGCTACAATGAAAAACTGTTTTTT
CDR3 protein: CASRSYNEKLFF

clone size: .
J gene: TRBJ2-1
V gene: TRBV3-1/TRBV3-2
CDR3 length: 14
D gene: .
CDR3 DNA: TGTGCCATTTCCGGGTCGGGTACTTACAATGAGCAGTTCTTC
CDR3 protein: CAISGSGTYNEQFF

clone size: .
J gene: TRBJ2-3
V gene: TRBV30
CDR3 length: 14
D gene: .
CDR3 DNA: TGTGCCTGGAGCGAGGGTTTTAGGACAGATACGCAGTATTTT
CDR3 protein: CAWSEGFRTDTQYF

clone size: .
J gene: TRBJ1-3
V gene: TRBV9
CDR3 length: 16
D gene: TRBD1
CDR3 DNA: TGTGCCAGCAGCGCCGGACAGGGAAGCTCTGGAAACACCATATATTTT
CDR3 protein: CASSAGQGSSGNTIYF

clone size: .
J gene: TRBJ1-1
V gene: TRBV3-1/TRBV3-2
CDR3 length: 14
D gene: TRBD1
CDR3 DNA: TGTGCCAGCAGCCGGGGACAGCTCAACACTGAAGCTTTCTTT
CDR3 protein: CASSRGQLNTEAFF

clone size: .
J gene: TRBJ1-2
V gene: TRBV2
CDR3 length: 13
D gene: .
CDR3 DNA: TGTGCCAGCAAAAGTTACAGGGAGAATGGCTACACCTTC
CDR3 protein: CASKSYRENGYTF

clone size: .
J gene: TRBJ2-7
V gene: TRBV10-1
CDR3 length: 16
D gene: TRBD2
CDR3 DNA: TGCGCCAGCAGCCAAAATTCACTAGCGGCGACCTACGAGCAGTACTTC
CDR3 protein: CASSQNSLAATYEQYF

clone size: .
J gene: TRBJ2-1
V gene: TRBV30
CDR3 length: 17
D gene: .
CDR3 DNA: TGTGCCTGGAGGGAATTCAGGACTATGAGCTCCTACAATGAGCAGTTCTTC
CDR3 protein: CAWREFRTMSSYNEQFF

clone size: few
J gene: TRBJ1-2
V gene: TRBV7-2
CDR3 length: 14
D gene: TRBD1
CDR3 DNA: TGTGCCAGCAGCTCCGACAGGGGGCCCTATGGCTACACCTTC
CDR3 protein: CASSSDRGPYGYTF

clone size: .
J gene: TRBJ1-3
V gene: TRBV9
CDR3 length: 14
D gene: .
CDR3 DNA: TGTGCCAGCAGCGTAGAGAGGGCTGGAAACACCATATATTTT
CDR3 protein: CASSVERAGNTIYF

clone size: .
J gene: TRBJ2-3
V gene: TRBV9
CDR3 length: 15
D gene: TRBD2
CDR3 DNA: TGTGCCAGCAGCCCCCAGAGCGGGGGCACAGATACGCAGTATTTT
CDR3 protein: CASSPQSGGTDTQYF

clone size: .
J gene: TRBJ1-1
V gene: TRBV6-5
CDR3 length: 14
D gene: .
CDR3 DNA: TGTGCCAGCAGTTCTAAAATATCAAACACTGAAGCTTTCTTT
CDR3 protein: CASSSKISNTEAFF

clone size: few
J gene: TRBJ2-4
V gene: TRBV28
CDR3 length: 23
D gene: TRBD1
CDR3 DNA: TGTGCCAGCAGTTTATTGGGCTTCGGGACAGGGCAAAATTCCCGCCGGCGGAGTAACATTCAGTACTTC
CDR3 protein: CASSLLGFGTGQNSRRRSNIQYF

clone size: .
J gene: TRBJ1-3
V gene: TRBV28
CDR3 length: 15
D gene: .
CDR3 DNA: TGTGCCAGCAGTCGCACAGGGAGCTCTGGAAACACCATATATTTT
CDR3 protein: CASSRTGSSGNTIYF

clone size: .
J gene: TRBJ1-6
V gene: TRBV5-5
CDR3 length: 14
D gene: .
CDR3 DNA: TGTGCCAGCCGGCAGCAGGACAGAGATTCACCCCTCCACTTT
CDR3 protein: CASRQQDRDSPLHF

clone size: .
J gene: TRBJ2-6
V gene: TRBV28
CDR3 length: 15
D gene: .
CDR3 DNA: TGTGCCAGCAGTTTAGGCAACTCTGGGGCCAACGTCCTGACTTTC
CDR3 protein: CASSLGNSGANVLTF

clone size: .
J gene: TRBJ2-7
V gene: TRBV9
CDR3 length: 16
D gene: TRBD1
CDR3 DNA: TGTGCCAGCAGCTTCGACAGGGGGAACCTCCTTGGGGAGCAGTACTTC
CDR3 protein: CASSFDRGNLLGEQYF

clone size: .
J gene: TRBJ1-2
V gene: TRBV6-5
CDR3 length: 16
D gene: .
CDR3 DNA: TGTGCCAGCAGTTCCCCCCCCCGGACAGACAACTATGGCTACACCTTC
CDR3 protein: CASSSPPRTDNYGYTF

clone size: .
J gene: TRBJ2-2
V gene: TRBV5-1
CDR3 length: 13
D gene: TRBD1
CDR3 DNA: TGCGCCCGACTACAGGGGGCAACCGGGGAGCTGTTTTTT
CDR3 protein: CARLQGATGELFF

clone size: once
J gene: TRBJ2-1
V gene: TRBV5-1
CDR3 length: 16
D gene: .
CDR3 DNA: TGCGCCAGCAGCTTACAGACGCCGGAGGCCTACAATGAGCAGTTCTTC
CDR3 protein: CASSLQTPEAYNEQFF

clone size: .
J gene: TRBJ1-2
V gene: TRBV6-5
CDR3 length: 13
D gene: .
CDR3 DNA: TGTGCCAGCAATACGCAAGGGGACTATGGCTACACCTTC
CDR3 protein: CASNTQGDYGYTF

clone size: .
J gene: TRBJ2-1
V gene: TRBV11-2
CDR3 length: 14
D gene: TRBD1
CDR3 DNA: TGTGCCAGCAGCGCCGGACAGGGAATAAATGAGCAGTTCTTC
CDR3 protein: CASSAGQGINEQFF

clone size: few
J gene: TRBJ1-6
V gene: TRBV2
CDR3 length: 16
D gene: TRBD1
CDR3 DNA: TGTGCCAGCAGGGGACCCGGGACAGGGCTTAATTCACCCCTCCACTTT
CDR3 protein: CASRGPGTGLNSPLHF

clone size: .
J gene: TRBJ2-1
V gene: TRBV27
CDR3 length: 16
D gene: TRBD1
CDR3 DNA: TGTGCCAGCAGTTCTCGTCTAGGACAGGGGCAGGCCGAGCAGTTCTTC
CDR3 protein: CASSSRLGQGQAEQFF

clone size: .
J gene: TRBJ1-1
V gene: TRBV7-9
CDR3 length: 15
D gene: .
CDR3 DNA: TGTGCCAGCAGCCCTACAGGCCACGCAGGCACTGAAGCTTTCTTT
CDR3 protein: CASSPTGHAGTEAFF

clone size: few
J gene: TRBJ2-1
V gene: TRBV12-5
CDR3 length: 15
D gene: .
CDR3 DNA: TGTGCTAGTGGTTTGGGGGATCCGGACTATAATGAGCAGTTCTTC
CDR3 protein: CASGLGDPDYNEQFF

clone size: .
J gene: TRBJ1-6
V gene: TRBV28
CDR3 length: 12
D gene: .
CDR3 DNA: TGTGCCAGCAGCACAGGCGATTCACCCCTCCACTTT
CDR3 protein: CASSTGDSPLHF

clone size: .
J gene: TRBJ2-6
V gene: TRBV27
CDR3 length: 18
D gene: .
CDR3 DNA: TGTGCCAGCGGGTCCCCCCGGACAGAGCTCTCTGGGGCCAACGTCCTGACTTTC
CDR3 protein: CASGSPRTELSGANVLTF

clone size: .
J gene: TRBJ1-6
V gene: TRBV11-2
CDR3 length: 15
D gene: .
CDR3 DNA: TGTGCCAGCAGCGTAACGACACCGGATGGTTCACCCCTCCACTTT
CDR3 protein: CASSVTTPDGSPLHF

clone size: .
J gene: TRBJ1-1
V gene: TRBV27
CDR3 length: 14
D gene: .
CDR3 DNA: TGTGCCAGCCGAAGTCTGGGCGGGGGCCCTGAAGCTTTCTTT
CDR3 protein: CASRSLGGGPEAFF

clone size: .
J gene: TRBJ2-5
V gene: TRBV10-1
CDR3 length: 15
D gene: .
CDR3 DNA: TGCGCCAGCAGTGAGTCCCGGGGGGCCGAAGAGACCCAGTACTTC
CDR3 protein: CASSESRGAEETQYF

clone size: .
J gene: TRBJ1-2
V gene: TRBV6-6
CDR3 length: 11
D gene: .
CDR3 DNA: TGTGCCAGCGCAGGGAACTATGGCTACACCTTC
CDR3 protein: CASAGNYGYTF

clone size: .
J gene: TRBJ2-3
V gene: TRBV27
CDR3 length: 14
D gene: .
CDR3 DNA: TGTGCCAGCACCCTCCGGACAGTCACAGATACGCAGTATTTT
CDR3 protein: CASTLRTVTDTQYF

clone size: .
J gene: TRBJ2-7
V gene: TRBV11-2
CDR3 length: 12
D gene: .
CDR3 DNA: TGTGCCAGTTCCGGGGTCTCCTACGAGCAGTACTTC
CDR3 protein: CASSGVSYEQYF

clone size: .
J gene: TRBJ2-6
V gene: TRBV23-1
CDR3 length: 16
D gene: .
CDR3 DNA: TGCGCCAGCAGTCAATCCCTTAGCTCTGGGGCCAACGTCCTGACTTTC
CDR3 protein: CASSQSLSSGANVLTF

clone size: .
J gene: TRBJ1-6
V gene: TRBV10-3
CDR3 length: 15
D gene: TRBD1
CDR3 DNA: TGTGCCATCAGAAGACAGGGAATCTATAATTCACCCCTCCACTTT
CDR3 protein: CAIRRQGIYNSPLHF

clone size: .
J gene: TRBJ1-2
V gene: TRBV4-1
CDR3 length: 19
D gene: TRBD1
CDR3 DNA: TGCGCCAGCAGCCTGAAAGGACAGGCTCCCTTAACTCCGACGAGAAACTACACCTTC
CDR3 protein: CASSLKGQAPLTPTRNYTF

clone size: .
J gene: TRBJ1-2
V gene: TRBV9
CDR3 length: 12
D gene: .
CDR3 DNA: TGTGCCAGCAGCGTACAGGGGTATGGCTACACCTTC
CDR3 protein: CASSVQGYGYTF